A single sample is the source of the 23 T cell receptor beta chains below, sequenced in a study of human T cells and chemical hapten exposure. Sample time point: patch test 3, about 24 weeks after DPC sensitization. Documented treatment: therapeutic diphenylcyclopropenone sensitization with weekly scalp DPC. MiXCR, run by TCRdb on the RACE reads, gives a single entry per CDR3 protein. The sample lists 80,000 to 100,000 distinct CDR3 sequences, roughly 10% seen once, with 1.1% in the top ten. Sequencing was performed on whole blood, taken in connection with sensitization to the hapten diphenylcyclopropenone (DPC). Every receptor here comes from a woman aged 30 to 39 with alopecia areata. Some clones in this sample may be carry-over from other donors' samples.

The rearrangement joins TRBV20-1 to TRBJ2-4; D call uncertain. Germline CDR1 is DFQATT and CDR2 is SNEGSKA (reference sequence). There are 13 residues in the CDR3. The CDR3, as DNA: TGCAGCGTATATCGAAGTGAAAAAAACATTCAGTACTTC. Translating it yields CSVYRSEKNIQYF.

This clonotype appeared many times. The chain links TRBV11-1 to TRBJ2-3, with D perhaps TRBD2 (7 bases). CDR3 length: 14 amino acids. V was pared by 0 bases and J by 4 bases, with 8 bases between. The V gene's germline CDR1 is SGHAT and CDR2 FQDESV (reference sequence). As DNA, the CDR3 is TGTGCCAGCAGCTTAGCGGGGGGGCCAGATACGCAGTATTTT. Protein sequence: CASSLAGGPDTQYF.

This clonotype was picked up many times. The V and J genes are TRBV7-2 and TRBJ2-7; TRBD2 matches 8 bases. CDR3 length: 14 residues. Trimming at V came to 10 bases and at J to 0 bases, leaving 8 bases not matched to a gene. CDR1 and CDR2 (germline): SGHTA, FQGNSA. The CDR3 spells CATAAGGSSYEQYV. The CDR3 DNA is TGTGCCACGGCGGCGGGGGGTAGCTCCTACGAGCAGTACGTC.

The V gene is TRBV19, the J gene TRBJ2-7; D might be TRBD1 (5 bases). Germline lookup yields CDR1 LNHDA and CDR2 SQIVND (reference sequence). The CDR3 spans 14 residues. Trimming removed 5 bases at V and 0 bases at J, with 11 bases between. The CDR3 here is CASSSRTNSYEQYF. In DNA, the CDR3 is TGTGCCAGTAGTTCTAGGACAAACTCCTACGAGCAGTACTTC.

This clonotype was recorded many times. The chain recombines TRBV2 with TRBJ1-3; D unclear. CDR1 is SNHLY and CDR2 is FYNNEI in the germline V gene. With 3 bases removed from V and 0 bases from J, the gap between germline ends came to 6 bases. This CDR3 contains 14 residues. The CDR3 sequence: CASSDVTSGNTIYF. The CDR3 region has the DNA TGTGCCAGCAGTGATGTAACCTCTGGAAACACCATATATTTT.

This clonotype was counted at least ten times. The CDR3 here is CSAAGTGRHEQYF. The CDR3 nucleotides are TGCAGCGCCGCCGGGACAGGGCGCCACGAGCAGTACTTC. The rearrangement joins TRBV29-1 to TRBJ2-7, with 9 bases that match TRBD1. The V and J ends lost 7 bases and 5 bases, in that order; junction bases with no gene match: 9. Looked up from germline, CDR1 is SQVTM and CDR2 is ANQGSEA. CDR3 length: 13 residues.

The gene calls are TRBV6-5 and TRBJ1-1; TRBD1 aligns across 7 bases. CDR1 is MNHEY, CDR2 SVGAGI, per germline. The CDR3 length is 15 residues. Trimming took 7 bases from V and 2 from J; bases not matched to a gene: 10. CDR3 region: CASTLSRTGNTEAFF. The CDR3 DNA is TGTGCCAGCACCCTTTCCAGGACAGGTAACACTGAAGCTTTCTTT.

This clonotype was found many times. The J gene is TRBJ2-5, the V gene TRBV5-4, with D perhaps being TRBD1 or TRBD2 (5 bases each). Trimming left V 3 bases short and J 2 bases short, with 8 bases between. The CDR3 is 13 residues long. Per germline, CDR1 SGHNT and CDR2 YYREEE (reference sequence). CDR3 sequence (DNA): TGTGCCAGCAGCTCCGGGGCTCAAGAGACCCAGTACTTC. This translates into CASSSGAQETQYF.

In this sample, this clonotype turned up many times. The chain carries TRBV29-1 and TRBJ2-2, with 8 bases identical to TRBD1. V lost 7 bases, J lost 4 bases, and 5 bases stayed unmatched. Germline V lookup: CDR1 SQVTM, CDR2 ANQGSEA. This CDR3 has 13 amino acids. The CDR3: CSGVTGATGELFF. Here the CDR3 DNA reads TGCAGCGGCGTGACAGGGGCCACCGGGGAGCTGTTTTTT.

The table lists this clonotype with a few counts. The V gene is TRBV7-6, the J gene TRBJ1-1, with 10 bases fitting TRBD1. V shed 1 base, J shed 5 bases, and the junction held 10 bases outside the gene matches. The CDR3 totals 17 residues. Looked up from germline, CDR1 is SGHVS and CDR2 is FNYEAQ. CDR3 protein: CASSLVGDRTGGTEAFF. The CDR3 DNA follows: TGTGCCAGCAGCTTAGTCGGGGACCGGACAGGGGGAACTGAAGCTTTCTTT. Combining the CDR3 with reference TRBV7-6 and TRBJ1-1 gives the whole variable domain GAGVSQSPRYKVTKRGQDVALRCDPISGHVSLYWYRQALGQGPEFLTYFNYEAQQDKSGLPNDRFSAERPEGSISTLTIQRTEQRDSAMYRCASSLVGDRTGGTEAFFGQGTRLTVV.

This clonotype was seen a few times. The gene calls are TRBV5-5 and TRBJ2-1; 10 nucleotides agree with TRBD1. After removal of 0 bases from V and 0 bases from J, the junction contained 0 bases not matched to a gene. This CDR3 has 16 amino acids. Germline assignment: CDR1 SGHKS and CDR2 YYEKEE (reference sequence). The CDR3 sequence is CASSLGQGASYNEQFF. The DNA of the CDR3 is TGTGCCAGCAGCTTGGGACAGGGGGCCTCCTACAATGAGCAGTTCTTC.

This clonotype came up many times. The chain carries TRBV6-6 and TRBJ1-5; 10 positions match TRBD1. Trimming took 2 bases from V and 5 from J; bases not matched to a gene: 6. Per germline, CDR1 MNHNY and CDR2 SVGAGI (reference sequence). This CDR3 comprises 16 residues. The CDR3 spells CASSYPGTGAHQPQHF. The CDR3 DNA sequence: TGTGCCAGCAGTTACCCGGGGACAGGGGCCCATCAGCCCCAGCATTTT.

The CDR3 DNA follows: TGCGCCAGCAGCTTGGCTCCGGGACAGGGAAGGGGCGGCTACACCTTC. Its translation is CASSLAPGQGRGGYTF. The chain is built from TRBV5-1 and TRBJ1-2; 9 bases agree with TRBD1. The V gene's germline CDR1 is SGHRS and CDR2 YFSETQ. This CDR3 contains 16 residues. V was clipped by 0 bases and J by 8 bases; unmatched bases: 11.

The CDR3, as DNA: TGTGCCAGCAGCTTTAGCGGGAGGGGAGATACGCAGTATTTT. This codes for CASSFSGRGDTQYF. The chain is built from TRBV11-2 and TRBJ2-3; TRBD2 matches 11 bases. The germline V gene encodes CDR1 SGHAT and CDR2 FQNNGV. Trimming at V came to 3 bases and at J to 5 bases, leaving 1 base not matched to a gene. The CDR3 is made up of 14 amino acids.

This clonotype was found many times. The CDR3 spells CASSPGRLHTGELFF. The CDR3 coding sequence is TGCGCCAGCAGCCCAGGAAGGCTTCACACCGGGGAGCTGTTTTTT. The V gene is TRBV5-1, the J gene TRBJ2-2, with unresolved D. Germline loops: CDR1 SGHRS, CDR2 YFSETQ. V lost 4 bases to trimming and J lost 3 bases, with 13 bases between them. The CDR3 contains 15 residues.

This clonotype came up many times. The V and J genes are TRBV11-2 and TRBJ2-5; D gene ambiguous. The length of the CDR3 is 13 residues. Trimming removed 4 bases from V and 4 bases from J, with 10 bases in between. The germline V gene encodes CDR1 SGHAT and CDR2 FQNNGV. The CDR3 nucleotides are TGTGCCAGCAGCTCTGCCATGCGAGAGACCCAGTACTTC. Protein product: CASSSAMRETQYF. The variable domain in full, completed from reference TRBV11-2 and TRBJ2-5, reads EAGVAQSPRYKIIEKRQSVAFWCNPISGHATLYWYQQILGQGPKLLIQFQNNGVVDDSQLPKDRFSAERLKGVDSTLKIQPAKLEDSAVYLCASSSAMRETQYFGPGTRLLVL.

This sequence joins TRBV28 and TRBJ1-1, with a possible D match to TRBD1 (5 bases). The germline V and J ends were trimmed by 8 bases and 5 bases, with 12 bases remaining between them. The CDR3 runs 12 residues. Germline V gene data show CDR1 as MDHEN and CDR2 as SYDVKM. The CDR3 loop is CASGREGTEAFF. DNA for the CDR3: TGTGCCAGCGGACGAGAGGGGACTGAAGCTTTCTTT.

The chain links TRBV29-1 to TRBJ1-1; no reliable D call. The germline V gene has CDR1 SQVTM and CDR2 ANQGSEA. The CDR3 extends over 12 amino acids. The ends were cut back, 7 bases at V and 1 base at J, with 10 bases in the middle. CDR3 DNA sequence: TGCAGCGGAAGACGGGAGAACACTGAAGCTTTCTTT. Its translation: CSGRRENTEAFF.

This clonotype was counted only a few times. This sequence joins TRBV29-1 and TRBJ2-2; TRBD2 is a possible D gene (5 bases). CDR1 SQVTM and CDR2 ANQGSEA come from the germline V gene. This CDR3 has 13 amino acids. Trimming shortened V by 3 bases and J by 7 bases, and 12 bases separated the two germline ends. The CDR3 here is CSVERTPRGELFF. In DNA form, the CDR3 reads TGCAGCGTTGAGAGGACTCCTCGCGGGGAGCTGTTTTTT.

The rearrangement joins TRBV5-1 to TRBJ2-5; D ambiguous. Between the trimmed V and J ends, which lost 5 bases and 5 bases, there was a span of 10 bases. CDR3 length: 12 amino acids. Germline V gives CDR1 SGHRS, CDR2 YFSETQ. CDR3: CASRGGSETQYF. DNA of the CDR3: TGCGCCAGCAGGGGTGGTAGCGAGACCCAGTACTTC. The complete variable domain, with remaining parts taken from reference TRBV5-1 and TRBJ2-5, reads KAGVTQTPRYLIKTRGQQVTLSCSPISGHRSVSWYQQTPGQGLQFLFEYFSETQRNKGNFPGRFSGRQFSNSRSEMNVSTLELGDSALYLCASRGGSETQYFGPGTRLLVL.

For the CDR3, the DNA is TGCGCCAGCAGCTTGGAAGTTGGCTTACAACGGGCGGATACGCAGTATTTT. Its translation: CASSLEVGLQRADTQYF. The chain recombines TRBV5-1 with TRBJ2-3, with D hard to call. Deletions cut 0 bases from V and 6 bases from J, with 20 bases between. The CDR3 runs to 17 residues. Per the germline V gene, CDR1 is SGHRS and CDR2 is YFSETQ.

This clonotype appeared many times. The V gene is TRBV4-1, the J gene TRBJ2-5; 7 bases are a match to TRBD1. V lost 4 bases and J lost 2; bases outside the gene matches: 7. Germline V lookup: CDR1 MGHRA, CDR2 YSYEKL. The CDR3 is 15 residues long. Here the CDR3 reads CASSLVPGGQETQYF. The CDR3 DNA is TGCGCCAGCAGCCTCGTGCCAGGGGGACAAGAGACCCAGTACTTC.

This clonotype was detected many times. The chain carries TRBV20-1 and TRBJ1-6, with D possibly being TRBD1 (6 bases). Looked up from germline, CDR1 is DFQATT and CDR2 is SNEGSKA (reference sequence). Deletions cut 6 bases from V and 1 base from J, with 13 bases between. CDR3 size: 15 residues. CDR3 region: CSAILRGSYNSPLHF. The DNA of the CDR3 is TGCAGTGCCATCCTTAGGGGGTCCTATAATTCACCCCTCCACTTT.